These T cell receptor beta chains were read from a single sample in a study of T cell changes during pregnancy in multiple sclerosis. The method was immunoSEQ multiplex PCR; TCRdb's version includes in-frame clones alone and lacks a portion of them. Among some 53,000 clones listed, over 80% were seen once. The sample consisted of CD4+ T cells from peripheral blood mononuclear cells, taken in the third trimester of pregnancy. The source is a female donor with multiple sclerosis, enrolled in a pregnancy study. Both conserved end residues are part of each CDR3.

v_call	j_call	cdr3_aa
TRBV7-8	TRBJ2-7	CASSLARDYEQYF
TRBV5-1	TRBJ1-4	CASSLEGTGYEKLFF
TRBV7-9	TRBJ2-7	CASSLTSGGSYEQYF
TRBV6-1	TRBJ2-7	CASVGRDYEQYF
TRBV19	TRBJ2-2	CASGGQATNTGELFF
TRBV5-1	TRBJ2-1	CASSERGGTSGGNYVFSYNEQFF
TRBV5-6	TRBJ1-4	CASSLAGGATNEKLFF
TRBV6-6	TRBJ2-3	CASSMGLAGGQDTQYF
TRBV6-1	TRBJ1-2	CASTPNRDRDGYTF
TRBV6-5	TRBJ2-1	CASRVDRDSYNEQFF
TRBV6-1	TRBJ2-5	CASGTSGGDKRAQYF
TRBV12-5	TRBJ2-1	CASGPFSGSHNEQFF
TRBV7-3	TRBJ1-2	CASSPSQGNYGYTF
TRBV15	TRBJ2-3	CATQPDRAGTDTQYF
TRBV27	TRBJ2-7	CASSLLAGGPYEQYF
TRBV18	TRBJ1-2	CASRPQGDYGYTF
TRBV29-1	TRBJ1-5	CSVHDRGSNQPQHF
TRBV30	TRBJ1-4	CASTATNEKLFF
TRBV19	TRBJ1-1	CASSPTAGSGSEAFF
TRBV28	TRBJ1-2	CASSLLRQGDYGYTF
TRBV5-4	TRBJ2-5	CASSNPTGRETQYF
TRBV19	TRBJ2-2	CASSGTGGTGELFF
TRBV15	TRBJ1-5	CATSRGTDSNQPQHF
TRBV9	TRBJ2-7	CASSENGLSYEQYF
TRBV19	TRBJ1-1	CASGTDRDTEAFF
TRBV11-3	TRBJ2-1	CASSLGPSGRASEQFF
TRBV28	TRBJ1-5	CASSPDRAGNQPQHF
TRBV5-1	TRBJ2-2	CASSFPGTGELFF
TRBV5-1	TRBJ2-1	CASSSGDRGRFNEQFF
TRBV6-5	TRBJ1-1	CASSYSSAELNTEAFF
TRBV27	TRBJ1-5	CASRGESDRVGQPQHF
TRBV1	TRBJ1-1	CTSSQECGPGATEAFF
TRBV2	TRBJ1-5	CASSDDRDSNQPQHF
TRBV9	TRBJ2-7	CASSVGARGKAWEQYF
TRBV7-2	TRBJ1-4	CASSSINPGKLFF
TRBV2	TRBJ2-7	CASRRLAGDSYEQYF
TRBV10-3	TRBJ2-6	CAIKPRSDSGANVLTF
TRBV2	TRBJ1-5	CASRAGTLGGQPQHF
TRBV5-1	TRBJ2-7	CASSLEPGAYEQYF
TRBV4-1	TRBJ2-1	CASSQGPSGRASNEQFF
TRBV28	TRBJ1-5	CASSFRRDRRPNQPQHF
TRBV10-3	TRBJ1-2	CANLAPEGQGEGGYTF
TRBV5-1	TRBJ2-3	CASSLAISGTFTDTQYF
TRBV27	TRBJ2-7	CASSRRPGLSSYEQYF
TRBV19	TRBJ2-1	CASSSLDSYNEQFF
TRBV18	TRBJ1-2	CASSQEGAGYGYTF
TRBV7-8	TRBJ1-1	CASSLQGQGIGTEAFF
TRBV7-2	TRBJ2-3	CASSWTSGGIFPSTDTQYF
TRBV7-3	TRBJ2-1	CASSPTSGALLHGNEQFF
TRBV20-1	TRBJ2-5	CSARRGETQYF